One and the same sample provided the 13 T cell receptor beta chains below, sequenced in a study of blood T cell repertoires in COVID-19 (dated by TCRdb to 2018 to 2021). The method behind the library was the immunoSEQ multiplex PCR assay. TCRdb re-hosts the immuneACCESS table, in-frame sequences only. Its copies lack some clones; in the studies checked, an unresolved V gene accounts for under half of them, and the cause for the rest is not known. In this sample the table shows a few hundred thousand clones, 70% to 90% of which occur a single time. Together, the top ten hold more than 1.5% of the sample. Input material: PBMCs or T cells enriched from blood (not recorded which). These receptors all come from a man between 35 and 55 years old in a cohort exposed to, infected with or recovered from COVID-19 (not recorded which).

This clone has a single count. V is TRBV6-1 and J is TRBJ1-2; tentative D call: TRBD1 (6 bases). Trimming stripped 2 bases from V and 7 bases from J, with 11 bases between. From germline, CDR1 is MNHNS and CDR2 SASEGT. The CDR3 runs 13 residues. The chain's CDR3 is CASSESQGPGYTF. CDR3 coding DNA: TGTGCCAGCAGTGAATCACAGGGACCTGGCTACACCTTC.

J is TRBJ2-7 and V is TRBV7-9; D ambiguous. Germline V gives CDR1 SEHNR, CDR2 FQNEAQ (reference sequence). V dropped 0 bases and J dropped 5 bases, with 5 bases sitting between them. This CDR3 spans 12 amino acids. The CDR3 sequence is CASSLAVDEQYF. CDR3 DNA sequence: TGTGCCAGCAGCTTAGCCGTAGACGAGCAGTACTTC.

The chain has TRBV28 and TRBJ2-4; no clear D. V was trimmed by 8 bases and J by 6 bases, leaving 14 bases between them. Germline V lookup: CDR1 MDHEN, CDR2 SYDVKM. The CDR3 loop spans 13 amino acids. The DNA of the CDR3 is TGTGCCAGCGGCGTGCAGACGGGAAACATTCAGTACTTC. This gives the protein CASGVQTGNIQYF.

The chain joins TRBV12-2 to TRBJ2-7; TRBD2 reflects the table's D call only, with no check against the DNA. TRBV12-2 is a documented pseudogene. This CDR3 has 21 amino acids. This CDR3 reads CASRLSGRSGSIAVYSYEQYF. Written as DNA, the CDR3 is TGTGCAAGTCGCTTATCCGGACGTAGCGGGAGTATAGCCGTTTACTCCTACGAGCAGTACTTC.

This chain joins TRBV2 and TRBJ1-4; 9 bases line up with TRBD1. The germline gives CDR1 SNHLY, CDR2 FYNNEI. With V trimmed by 11 bases and J by 0 bases, 7 bases remained unmatched. CDR3 length: 15 amino acids. This CDR3 reads CAGGQGVTTNEKLFF. The CDR3 region has the DNA TGTGCCGGGGGACAGGGTGTGACAACTAATGAAAAACTGTTTTTT. The full variable domain, with the rest looked up from reference TRBV2 and TRBJ1-4, is EPEVTQTPSHQVTQMGQEVILRCVPISNHLYFYWYRQILGQKVEFLVSFYNNEISEKSEIFDDQFSVERPDGSNFTLKIRSTKLEDSAMYFCAGGQGVTTNEKLFFGSGTQLSVL.

This clone showed up just a few times. The rearrangement uses TRBV7-2 and TRBJ1-1; 7 positions agree with TRBD1. The CDR3 extends over 12 amino acids. The germline V gene has CDR1 SGHTA and CDR2 FQGNSA. Trimming cost V 2 bases and J 9 bases; bases outside gene matches: 3. For the CDR3, the DNA is TGTGCCAGCAGCTTACGGGGACAGAAAGCTTTCTTT. As protein: CASSLRGQKAFF.

This clone was seen ten or more times. The chain carries TRBV6-5 and TRBJ1-4, with TRBD1 identical over 8 bases. The ends lost 5 bases at V and 5 bases at J; junction bases unmatched: 7. The germline gives CDR1 MNHEY, CDR2 SVGAGI. The CDR3 spans 15 residues. The CDR3 nucleotides read TGTGCCAGCAGTCGAGAGCGGACAGGGAATGAAAAACTGTTTTTT. This sequence encodes CASSRERTGNEKLFF.

The V call is TRBV3-1 (or the pseudogene TRBV3-2), the J call TRBJ2-7, with D perhaps matching TRBD2 (6 bases). This CDR3 is 15 amino acids long. Germline CDR1 LGHDT, CDR2 YNNKEL (reference sequence). The V gene lost 4 bases and the J gene lost 3 bases, with 16 bases spanning the gap. CDR3 DNA: TGTGCCAGCAGCCCAGGCTCTCTCGGGAGCTACGAGCAGTACTTC. As protein: CASSPGSLGSYEQYF.

The chain links TRBV18 to TRBJ2-5; D is perhaps TRBD1 (5 bases). The V end was cut by 0 bases, the J end by 4 bases, with 9 bases between. Germline loops: CDR1 KGHSH, CDR2 LQKENI. This CDR3 contains 14 residues. The CDR3 DNA sequence: TGTGCCAGCTCACCACCTGGGGCTATAGAGACCCAGTACTTC. Protein product: CASSPPGAIETQYF.

V and J are TRBV11-2 and TRBJ2-1; 8 positions match TRBD1. V shed 1 base and J 7 bases; nucleotides not matched to a gene: 6. The CDR3 covers 15 residues. Germline V gives CDR1 SGHAT, CDR2 FQNNGV. In nucleotides, the CDR3 is TGTGCCAGCAGCTTAGTAGGCAGGGGGCCGAATGAGCAGTTCTTC. Protein: CASSLVGRGPNEQFF.

The rearrangement uses TRBV10-3 and TRBJ2-6; maybe TRBD1 (5 bases). Germline CDR1 and CDR2: ENHRY and SYGVKD. This CDR3 is built from 15 residues. V lost 0 bases to trimming and J lost 4 bases, with 7 bases between them. In DNA, the CDR3 is TGTGCCATCAGTGAGTCCAGGGCGGGGGCCAACGTCCTGACTTTC. Its translation: CAISESRAGANVLTF.

CDR3 DNA: TGTGCCAGCAGTTCGGCACTAGCGGAGGGTACAGATACGCAGTATTTT. This translates into CASSSALAEGTDTQYF. The rearrangement links TRBV28 to TRBJ2-3; TRBD2 matches at 8 bases. The ends lost 4 bases at V and 3 bases at J; junction bases unmatched: 9. This CDR3 is 16 amino acids long. Looked up from germline, CDR1 is MDHEN and CDR2 is SYDVKM.

V and J are TRBV7-9 and TRBJ1-4; a weak D match, TRBD1 (6 bases). Germline CDR1 is SEHNR and CDR2 is FQNEAQ (reference sequence). This CDR3 has 15 amino acids. The V and J ends lost 3 bases and 4 bases respectively, with 12 bases between them. DNA for the CDR3: TGTGCCAGCAGCTTCTCAGGACAGAATAATGAAAAACTGTTTTTT. This translates into CASSFSGQNNEKLFF.